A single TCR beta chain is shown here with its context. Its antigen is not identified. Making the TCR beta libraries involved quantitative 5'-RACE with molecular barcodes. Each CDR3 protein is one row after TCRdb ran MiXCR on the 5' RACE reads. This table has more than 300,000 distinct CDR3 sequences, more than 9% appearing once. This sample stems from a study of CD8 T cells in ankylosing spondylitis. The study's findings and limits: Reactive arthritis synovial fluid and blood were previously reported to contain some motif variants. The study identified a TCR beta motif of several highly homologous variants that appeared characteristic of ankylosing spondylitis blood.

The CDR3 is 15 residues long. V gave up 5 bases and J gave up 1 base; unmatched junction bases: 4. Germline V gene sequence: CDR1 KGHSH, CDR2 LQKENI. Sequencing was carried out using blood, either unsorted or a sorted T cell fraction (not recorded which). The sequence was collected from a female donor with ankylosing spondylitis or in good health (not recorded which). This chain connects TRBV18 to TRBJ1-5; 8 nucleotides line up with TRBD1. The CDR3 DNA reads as TGTGCCAGCTCAGGACAGGGAGCAAGCAATCAGCCCCAGCATTTT. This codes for CASSGQGASNQPQHF.